This T cell receptor beta chain appears in the sequencing data of a study of blood T cell repertoires in COVID-19. Across the whole study: The United States, Italy and Spain provided the acute and convalescent COVID-19 samples. Nucleic acid was either cDNA or gDNA, and it came from T cells, B-cell-depleted T cells, or PBMCs.

In the source study's methods: The assay estimated nucleated cells by amplifying reference gene primers. Sequenced by immunoSEQ multiplex PCR; TCRdb stores in-frame clones only, minus some. That table is the source of V, J and clone size, and D and trimming were worked out from the DNA. The sample shows tens of thousands of clones, 85% of them seen only once. The CDR3 spans 18 residues. Per the germline V gene, CDR1 is SGHTA and CDR2 is FQGNSA. J lost 2 bases, V lost 5 bases, and 13 bases had no gene match. This TCR was sampled from an elderly man with acute or convalescent COVID-19. The rearrangement joins TRBV7-2 to TRBJ2-2, with 8 bases fitting TRBD2. The sample was peripheral blood. This chain's CDR3 is CASSRGLGAGVNTGELFF. CDR3 coding DNA: TGTGCCAGCAGCCGGGGACTAGGAGCGGGAGTTAACACCGGGGAGCTGTTTTTT.